The next 8 T cell receptor beta chains were all read from a single sample in a study of beta chain features in type 1 diabetes. Study-level points and caveats: The study found moderately but significantly shorter TCRB CDR3s in all four CD4+ subsets of Type 1 diabetes patients.

Investigators reverse transcribed all isolated RNA, so they sequenced expressed TCRB transcripts. Some clones are missing from TCRdb's copy, which holds only in-frame ones; the method was immunoSEQ multiplex PCR. The sample consists of 640,000 or so clones, around 15% of them appearing once. What these receptors recognize is not known. The sequencing input was naive CD4+ T cells from blood. These receptors all stem from a man between 18 and 35 years old with type 1 diabetes.

This chain joins TRBV5-1 and TRBJ1-1; D gene unclear. Trimming left V 0 bases short and J 1 base short, with 7 bases between. The CDR3 totals 14 residues. The germline CDR1 and CDR2 sequences are SGHRS and YFSETQ. CDR3 residues: CASSLAAANTEAFF. CDR3 coding DNA: TGCGCCAGCAGCTTGGCGGCGGCGAACACTGAAGCTTTCTTT.

This clone has only a few counts. The V and J genes are TRBV2 and TRBJ2-5, with a possible D match to TRBD1 (6 bases). Trimming left V 3 bases short and J 6 bases short, with 26 bases between. This CDR3 region has 18 residues. The germline V gene has CDR1 SNHLY and CDR2 FYNNEI. The CDR3 DNA is TGTGCCAGCAGTGATGGGTTTCCGGGACATACATTACCTAAGACCCAGTACTTC. Translated, it gives CASSDGFPGHTLPKTQYF.

Of note for this clone: Other DNA variants within this sample encode the same CDR3. J is TRBJ2-3 and V is TRBV30; tentatively, D is TRBD2 (5 bases). The V end was cut by 1 base, the J end by 6 bases, with 5 bases between. This CDR3 contains 11 residues. Germline assignment: CDR1 GTSNPN and CDR2 SVGIG (reference sequence). The CDR3 reads CAWSGGDTQYF. The CDR3 DNA reads as TGTGCCTGGAGTGGCGGGGATACGCAGTATTTT.

The V and J genes are TRBV18 and TRBJ2-7; D may match TRBD1 or TRBD2 (7 bases each). Trimming stripped 3 bases from V and 4 bases from J, with 13 bases between. The germline V gene encodes CDR1 KGHSH and CDR2 LQKENI. CDR3 length: 14 amino acids. CDR3 coding DNA: TGTGCCAGCTCACCGGGAGGGGGCGGTTACGAGCAGTACTTC. It yields the protein CASSPGGGGYEQYF. The whole variable domain, filled in from reference TRBV18 and TRBJ2-7, reads NAGVMQNPRHLVRRRGQEARLRCSPMKGHSHVYWYRQLPEEGLKFMVYLQKENIIDESGMPKERFSAEFPKEGPSILRIQQVVRGDSAAYFCASSPGGGGYEQYFGPGTRLTVT.

This clone has just a few counts. J is TRBJ1-1 and V is TRBV6-5; D unclear. V gave up 1 base and J gave up 5 bases, with 5 bases separating them. This CDR3 is built from 12 residues. Germline CDR1 and CDR2: MNHEY and SVGAGI. As DNA, the CDR3 is TGTGCCAGCAGTTACTTGGCTACTGAAGCTTTCTTT. Its translation: CASSYLATEAFF.

This clone was counted only a few times. The chain recombines TRBV9 with TRBJ2-5, with a tentative D call TRBD1 (6 bases). There are 14 residues in the CDR3. Trimming removed 0 bases from V and 5 bases from J, with 11 bases in between. CDR1 and CDR2 from the germline V gene are SGDLS and YYNGEE. CDR3 sequence reads: CASSVDRDRETQYF. CDR3 sequence (DNA): TGTGCCAGCAGCGTAGACAGGGATCGGGAGACCCAGTACTTC. Full variable domain (outside the CDR3, taken from reference TRBV9 and TRBJ2-5): DSGVTQTPKHLITATGQRVTLRCSPRSGDLSVYWYQQSLDQGLQFLIQYYNGEERAKGNILERFSAQQFPDLHSELNLSSLELGDSALYFCASSVDRDRETQYFGPGTRLLVL.

This clone was recorded a few times. CDR3 protein: CASSIGLEGAKNIQYF. DNA of the CDR3: TGTGCCAGCAGCATAGGGCTAGAAGGAGCCAAAAACATTCAGTACTTC. The V call is TRBV7-8, the J call TRBJ2-4; D not resolved. The CDR3 consists of 16 residues. CDR1 and CDR2 (germline): SGHVS, FQNEAQ. Trimming took 5 bases from V and 0 from J, leaving 14 bases between them.

V is TRBV11-2 and J is TRBJ2-1, with a possible D match to TRBD2 (5 bases). Germline loops: CDR1 SGHAT, CDR2 FQNNGV. Trimming took off 4 bases at V and 8 bases at J, with 15 bases between the two ends. The CDR3 has 14 residues. CDR3 coding DNA: TGTGCCAGCAGCTCCCAGGCGGCGCGGGATGAGCAGTTCTTC. This gives the protein CASSSQAARDEQFF.